These 26 T cell receptor beta chains came from one sample sequenced in a study of T cell repertoires in ileal Crohn's disease. Repertoires were generated with immunoSEQ multiplex PCR, while TCRdb's copy carries only in-frame clones and drops some. The table records about 1,900 clones, roughly 84% of them present only once. Sequenced sample: ileal tissue. The source is an adult with Crohn's disease.

The chain has TRBV4-1 and TRBJ1-3; TRBD1 agrees at 9 bases. This CDR3 is 16 amino acids long. Per the germline V gene, CDR1 is MGHRA and CDR2 is YSYEKL. With V trimmed by 4 bases and J by 2 bases, 6 bases remained unmatched. In DNA form, the CDR3 reads TGCGCCAGCAGCCGATCCGGGACAGGGCCTGGAAACACCATATATTTT. Translated, it gives CASSRSGTGPGNTIYF.

Notes on this clone: In the same sample, other DNA sequences code for this CDR3. The chain is built from TRBV6-5 and TRBJ1-2; D is unclear. Germline V gene sequence: CDR1 MNHEY, CDR2 SVGAGI. The CDR3 runs to 13 residues. V shed 2 bases and J shed 7 bases, with 11 bases lying between them. CDR3: CASSYEGGSGYTF. In DNA, the CDR3 is TGTGCCAGCAGTTACGAGGGTGGTAGTGGCTACACCTTC.

This clone has more than one count but fewer than ten. The chain is built from TRBV5-5 and TRBJ2-5; tentatively, D is TRBD2 (6 bases). The CDR3 covers 16 residues. V gave up 0 bases and J gave up 1 base, with 13 bases separating them. Germline CDR1 reads SGHKS; CDR2 reads YYEKEE (reference sequence). The DNA for the CDR3 is TGTGCCAGCAGCTTGGGGGCTAGCGCTATCCAAGAGACCCAGTACTTC. As protein: CASSLGASAIQETQYF.

The CDR3 DNA follows: TGTGCCAGCAGCCCCAGCAGCGGGGGGGCCCACAATGAGCAGTTCTTC. It encodes CASSPSSGGAHNEQFF. The rearrangement uses TRBV7-2 and TRBJ2-1; 10 bases are a match to TRBD2. J was trimmed by 5 bases and V by 5 bases; bases with no gene match: 9. Germline values: CDR1 SGHTA, CDR2 FQGNSA. The CDR3 length is 16 residues.

The chain joins TRBV5-1 to TRBJ1-2, with 7 bases fitting TRBD1. Germline CDR1 is SGHRS and CDR2 is YFSETQ. This CDR3 has 14 amino acids. After removal of 4 bases from V and 5 bases from J, the junction contained 8 bases not matched to a gene. The DNA of the CDR3 is TGCGCCAGCAGCACCGGAGACAGGGAATATGGCTACACCTTC. It translates to CASSTGDREYGYTF.

For this clone: A read error may produce the germline difference seen at one junction end. This chain links TRBV7-7 with TRBJ1-5; unclear D gene. The CDR3 is 16 amino acids. The germline V gene encodes CDR1 SSHAT and CDR2 FNYEAQ (reference sequence). The CDR3 DNA reads as TGTGCTAGCAGCTTACGCCTACCCGATAGCAATCAGCCCCAGCATTTT. Its translation: CASSLRLPDSNQPQHF.

J is TRBJ1-1 and V is TRBV10-3; 7 nucleotides align to TRBD1. From germline, CDR1 is ENHRY and CDR2 SYGVKD. This CDR3 has 13 residues. The V gene end was trimmed by 2 bases and the J gene end by 4 bases; junction bases not matched to a gene: 1. This CDR3 is CAISEGTATEAFF. CDR3 DNA: TGTGCCATCAGTGAGGGGACAGCCACTGAAGCTTTCTTT.

This clone was counted a few times. The rearrangement links TRBV4-3 to TRBJ1-2; 8 nucleotides line up with TRBD1. The junction had 2 bases not matched to a gene; V was cut back by 1 base and J by 4 bases. The CDR3 loop spans 14 amino acids. Germline values: CDR1 LGHNA, CDR2 YSLEER. The CDR3 DNA reads as TGCGCCAGCAGCCAAGCGGACAGGGTCTATGGCTACACCTTC. Amino acid sequence: CASSQADRVYGYTF.

V gene TRBV5-1 combines with J gene TRBJ2-6; 8 nucleotides line up with TRBD1. The ends lost 4 bases at V and 0 bases at J; junction bases unmatched: 6. Germline lookup yields CDR1 SGHRS and CDR2 YFSETQ. The CDR3 loop spans 17 amino acids. This CDR3 is CASSTGTGPSGANVLTF. The DNA of the CDR3 is TGCGCCAGCAGCACCGGGACAGGACCCTCTGGGGCCAACGTCCTGACTTTC.

This chain connects TRBV5-1 to TRBJ1-2, with D possibly matching TRBD1 (5 bases). The CDR3 runs to 14 residues. Germline V gene data show CDR1 as SGHRS and CDR2 as YFSETQ. V lost 0 bases and J lost 8, with 14 bases in between. CDR3 sequence: CASSLAVQGRGYTF. Written as DNA, the CDR3 is TGCGCCAGCAGCTTGGCCGTGCAGGGTCGCGGCTACACCTTC.

The chain recombines TRBV7-8 with TRBJ1-2; 9 bases match TRBD1. Germline trimming cut 5 bases from V and 7 bases from J; bases unmatched to any gene: 17. Germline CDR1 is SGHVS and CDR2 is FQNEAQ. The CDR3 spans 17 residues. The CDR3 protein is CASSLKGGQGKDGGYTF. The DNA for the CDR3 is TGTGCCAGCAGCCTGAAAGGTGGACAGGGGAAAGATGGTGGCTACACCTTC.

This chain uses TRBV7-2 with TRBJ1-1; tentative D call: TRBD1 (5 bases). V dropped 2 bases and J dropped 4 bases, with 11 bases sitting between them. The CDR3 sequence is 14 residues long. Germline CDR1 and CDR2: SGHTA and FQGNSA. The CDR3 nucleotides are TGTGCCAGCAGCTTACACGGGGGGGGCACTGAAGCTTTCTTT. Its protein is CASSLHGGGTEAFF. Full variable domain (rest looked up from reference TRBV7-2 and TRBJ1-1): GAGVSQSPSNKVTEKGKDVELRCDPISGHTALYWYRQSLGQGLEFLIYFQGNSAPDKSGLPSDRFSAERTGGSVSTLTIQRTQQEDSAVYLCASSLHGGGTEAFFGQGTRLTVV.

CDR3 in DNA: TGTGCCAGCAGCCAATCCGGGACATCGTCTCCACCCCTCCACTTT. This translates into CASSQSGTSSPPLHF. The V and J genes are TRBV5-4 and TRBJ1-6; D is perhaps TRBD1 (6 bases). This CDR3 spans 15 amino acids. Germline assignment: CDR1 SGHNT and CDR2 YYREEE (reference sequence). V was clipped by 4 bases and J by 11 bases, with 19 bases between them.

This clone has just one count. This chain links TRBV5-5 with TRBJ1-6, with TRBD1 as a possible D gene (5 bases). V was pared by 4 bases and J by 7 bases, with 18 bases between. In germline, CDR1 is SGHKS, CDR2 YYEKEE (reference sequence). The CDR3 is made up of 16 amino acids. Here the CDR3 reads CASSRGWGGENSPLHF. CDR3 bases: TGTGCCAGCAGCCGAGGCTGGGGGGGGGAGAATTCACCCCTCCACTTT.

The chain recombines TRBV28 with TRBJ2-1, with TRBD2 matching 9 bases. The V gene's germline CDR1 is MDHEN and CDR2 SYDVKM. This CDR3 contains 14 residues. The J segment lost 3 bases and the V segment lost 5 bases, leaving 2 bases of the junction unmatched. The CDR3 protein is CASSASGVYNEQFF. CDR3 nucleotide sequence: TGTGCCAGCAGTGCTAGCGGGGTCTACAATGAGCAGTTCTTC.

The chain has TRBV6-6 and TRBJ1-2; the D gene is possibly TRBD1 (6 bases). Deletions cut 2 bases from V and 2 bases from J, with 9 bases between. CDR1 is MNHNY, CDR2 SVGAGI, per germline (reference sequence). The CDR3 totals 14 residues. For the CDR3, the DNA is TGTGCCAGCAGTTACGGGGACACCAACTATGGCTACACCTTC. Its translation is CASSYGDTNYGYTF.

The chain joins TRBV7-9 to TRBJ2-5, with D perhaps matching TRBD1 (7 bases). Trimming cost V 5 bases and J 2 bases, with 15 bases left between them. Germline CDR1 SEHNR, CDR2 FQNEAQ (reference sequence). The CDR3 length is 15 residues. The CDR3 region has the DNA TGTGCCAGCAGCACAAACAGGGGACTTCAAGAGACCCAGTACTTC. Protein product: CASSTNRGLQETQYF.

J is TRBJ1-2 and V is TRBV2; 9 positions match TRBD1. This CDR3 region has 14 residues. Germline-derived CDR1 and CDR2 are SNHLY and FYNNEI. The ends lost 5 bases at V and 4 bases at J; junction bases unmatched: 5. The CDR3 coding sequence is TGTGCCAGCAGTACCGGACAGGGGCCCTATGGCTACACCTTC. Translating gives CASSTGQGPYGYTF.

This chain connects TRBV28 to TRBJ1-5; 8 bases are shared with TRBD1. The CDR3 length is 15 residues. Germline trimming cut 3 bases from V and 4 bases from J; bases unmatched to any gene: 5. Germline CDR1 and CDR2: MDHEN and SYDVKM. Here the CDR3 DNA reads TGTGCCAGCAGTTTTTCAGGGGGCCGGAATCAGCCCCAGCATTTT. Its translation is CASSFSGGRNQPQHF. The full variable domain, with the rest looked up from reference TRBV28 and TRBJ1-5, is DVKVTQSSRYLVKRTGEKVFLECVQDMDHENMFWYRQDPGLGLRLIYFSYDVKMKEKGDIPEGYSVSREKKERFSLILESASTNQTSMYLCASSFSGGRNQPQHFGDGTRLSIL.

On this clone itself: Likely a read error: the CDR3 ends without its conserved phenylalanine or tryptophan. The gene calls are TRBV29-1 and TRBJ1-2, with 8 bases fitting TRBD1. Germline V gene sequence: CDR1 SQVTM, CDR2 ANQGSEA. The CDR3 consists of 13 residues. J lost 0 bases, V lost 8 bases, and 5 bases had no gene match. The CDR3 nucleotides read TGCAGCCTAGACAGGGGATCTAACTATGGCTACACCCTC. This gives the protein CSLDRGSNYGYTL.

The chain combines TRBV5-5 with TRBJ2-3, with TRBD2 identical over 10 bases. V lost 0 bases and J lost 4; bases outside the gene matches: 2. CDR3 size: 15 residues. Germline V lookup: CDR1 SGHKS, CDR2 YYEKEE (reference sequence). CDR3 in amino acids: CASSLVAGGADTQYF. The CDR3 nucleotides read TGTGCCAGCAGCTTGGTAGCGGGGGGAGCAGATACGCAGTATTTT.

The V call is TRBV6-6, the J call TRBJ2-7; the match to TRBD1 covers 9 bases. The CDR3 is 15 residues long. The germline gives CDR1 MNHNY, CDR2 SVGAGI (reference sequence). Losses at the gene ends were 7 bases for V and 3 bases for J; bases not matched to a gene: 10. CDR3 loop: CASTRTGTGNYEQYF. The CDR3 coding sequence is TGTGCCAGCACCCGAACCGGGACAGGGAACTACGAGCAGTACTTC.

The chain links TRBV6-6 to TRBJ1-2, with 7 positions matching TRBD1. The germline V gene encodes CDR1 MNHNY and CDR2 SVGAGI (reference sequence). V shed 6 bases, J shed 3 bases, and the junction held 4 bases outside the gene matches. The CDR3 consists of 13 residues. The CDR3 nucleotides are TGTGCCAGCAGCCCAACAGGGGACTATGGCTACACCTTC. It yields the protein CASSPTGDYGYTF.

The chain joins TRBV10-2 to TRBJ2-5; D unresolved. Trimming removed 3 bases at V and 2 bases at J, with 7 bases between. The CDR3 extends over 13 amino acids. Germline CDR1 reads WSHSY; CDR2 reads SAAADI. The CDR3: CASSDRRQETQYF. Written as DNA, the CDR3 is TGCGCCAGCAGTGACCGCAGACAAGAGACCCAGTACTTC.

The chain uses TRBV5-6 and TRBJ1-4, with D tentatively TRBD1 (6 bases). V dropped 3 bases and J dropped 5 bases, with 17 bases sitting between them. Germline V lookup: CDR1 SGHDT, CDR2 YYEEEE. This CDR3 comprises 16 residues. CDR3 amino acids: CASSYRTGTVNEKLFF. In DNA form, the CDR3 reads TGTGCCAGCAGCTACCGAACAGGGACCGTAAATGAAAAACTGTTTTTT.

V is TRBV28 and J is TRBJ1-2; the D gene is possibly TRBD1 (6 bases). Germline V lookup: CDR1 MDHEN, CDR2 SYDVKM. The CDR3 covers 12 residues. With 9 bases removed from V and 5 bases from J, the gap between germline ends came to 13 bases. CDR3 sequence: CASTGLYYGYTF. DNA for the CDR3: TGTGCCAGTACAGGGTTGTATTATGGCTACACCTTC.